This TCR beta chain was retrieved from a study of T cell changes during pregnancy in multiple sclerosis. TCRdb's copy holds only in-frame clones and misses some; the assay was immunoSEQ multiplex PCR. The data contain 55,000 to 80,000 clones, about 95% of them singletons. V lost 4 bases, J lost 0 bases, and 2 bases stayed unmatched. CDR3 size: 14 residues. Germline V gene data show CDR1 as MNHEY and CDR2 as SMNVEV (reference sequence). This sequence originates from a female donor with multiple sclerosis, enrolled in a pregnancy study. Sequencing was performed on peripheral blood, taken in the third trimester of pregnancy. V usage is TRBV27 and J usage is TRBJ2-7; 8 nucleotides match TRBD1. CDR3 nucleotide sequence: TGTGCCAGCAGTTGGGACAGGAGCTCCTACGAGCAGTACTTC. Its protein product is CASSWDRSSYEQYF.